The 6 T cell receptor beta chains below come from one sample, sequenced in a study of blood T cell repertoires in COVID-19. Profiling relied on immunoSEQ multiplex PCR, and the TCRdb table lists in-frame clones only, not all of them. Of more than 95,000 clones listed, more than 70% are singletons. Sample: peripheral blood. Receptors originate from a human donor in a cohort sampled during active COVID-19.

V gene TRBV7-9 combines with J gene TRBJ2-1; 9 nucleotides line up with TRBD2. Losses at the gene ends were 5 bases for V and 10 bases for J; bases not matched to a gene: 18. CDR1 SEHNR and CDR2 FQNEAQ come from the germline V gene (reference sequence). The length of the CDR3 is 17 residues. The CDR3 loop is CASSPKSTSGSGGEQFF. The CDR3 DNA is TGTGCCAGCAGCCCAAAATCGACTAGCGGCTCGGGGGGGGAGCAGTTCTTC.

The rearrangement links TRBV28 to TRBJ1-3; 9 nucleotides match TRBD1. In germline, CDR1 is MDHEN, CDR2 SYDVKM. V dropped 3 bases and J dropped 3; count of bases not matched to a gene: 3. The CDR3 consists of 15 residues. The DNA of the CDR3 is TGTGCCAGCAGTTTTCGGACAGGGGTTGGAAACACCATATATTTT. Protein: CASSFRTGVGNTIYF.

The chain carries TRBV18 and TRBJ1-5, with D tentatively TRBD1 (6 bases). The CDR3 has 14 residues. Looked up from germline, CDR1 is KGHSH and CDR2 is LQKENI. Trimming pared 6 bases from V and 4 bases from J, leaving 13 bases between. This CDR3 reads CASSGQGPNQPQHF. CDR3 nucleotide sequence: TGTGCCAGCTCGGGACAAGGCCCAAATCAGCCCCAGCATTTT.

J is TRBJ1-2 and V is TRBV11-2; maybe TRBD1 (6 bases). The germline CDR1 and CDR2 sequences are SGHAT and FQNNGV. V lost 5 bases, J lost 11 bases, and 15 bases lay in between. The CDR3 runs to 12 residues. CDR3 in DNA: TGTGCCAGCAGCAAAGACAGGCAGCGGTACACCTTC. It encodes CASSKDRQRYTF.

This clone has just a few counts. The CDR3 protein is CASSTRTSGRAGELFF. The CDR3 bases are TGCGCCAGCAGCACCCGAACTAGCGGGAGGGCCGGGGAGCTGTTTTTT. This sequence joins TRBV4-3 and TRBJ2-2; 13 nucleotides match TRBD2. The V gene's germline CDR1 is LGHNA and CDR2 YSLEER. V was clipped by 5 bases and J by 6 bases; unmatched bases: 6. This CDR3 has 16 residues.

In its sample, this clone was seen a few times. This sequence joins TRBV7-9 and TRBJ2-5; the D is unclear. The CDR3 loop spans 13 amino acids. Between the trimmed V and J ends, which lost 5 bases and 5 bases, there was a span of 12 bases. Germline CDR1 reads SEHNR; CDR2 reads FQNEAQ (reference sequence). In DNA form, the CDR3 reads TGTGCCAGCAGCGGATCAGTAGCCGAGACCCAGTACTTC. It specifies CASSGSVAETQYF.